The 23 T cell receptor beta chains below come from one sample, sequenced in a study of spatial heterogeneity in lung cancer. Study-level points and caveats: Higher tumor mutation counts went along with higher counts of expanded intratumoral alpha and beta TCRs.

No antigens are known for them. As for time point: sample taken at primary tumor resection. TCRdb re-called the 5' RACE reads with MiXCR, one entry per CDR3 protein. The table includes some 7,800 distinct CDR3 sequences, less than 9% detected once. The specimen was lung tumor tissue, collected at surgery. These receptors were obtained from a male donor with early-stage non-small cell lung cancer.

This clonotype has at least ten counts. The chain combines TRBV11-1 with TRBJ2-2, with D possibly TRBD1 on 6 matching bases. The CDR3 contains 15 residues. V lost 6 bases and J 3 bases, leaving 14 bases between the germline ends. Germline V lookup: CDR1 SGHAT, CDR2 FQDESV (reference sequence). The CDR3 region has the DNA TGTGCCAGCAGAGGGGGTCAGGGTTACACCGGGGAGCTGTTTTTT. Protein product: CASRGGQGYTGELFF.

Points on this clonotype: This could be a read error, since a much larger clone is one nucleotide away. The genes are TRBV10-3 and TRBJ2-1; D remains ambiguous. The CDR3 length is 11 residues. CDR1 and CDR2 (germline): ENHRY, SYGVKD. V gave up 11 bases and J gave up 6 bases, with 11 bases separating them. CDR3 loop: CAVAWSNEQFF. The DNA for the CDR3 is TGTGCCGTAGCCTGGAGCAATGAGCAGTTCTTC.

This clonotype is judged medium-sized. The chain has TRBV9 and TRBJ1-2; 8 bases line up with TRBD1. Germline CDR1 is SGDLS and CDR2 is YYNGEE. J gave up 7 bases and V 2 bases, and 10 bases lay outside the gene matches. This CDR3 is 15 amino acids long. The CDR3 is CASSVGQGSLGGYTF. CDR3 coding DNA: TGTGCCAGCAGCGTCGGACAGGGATCGTTGGGTGGCTACACCTTC.

This clonotype was recorded at least ten times. J is TRBJ2-7 and V is TRBV5-1; 13 bases fit TRBD2. The CDR3 has 14 amino acids. In germline, CDR1 is SGHRS, CDR2 YFSETQ. V was pared by 4 bases and J by 5 bases, with 3 bases of the junction left unmatched. The CDR3 region has the DNA TGCGCCAGCAGCCATGGACTAGCGGGAGACGAGCAGTACTTC. Its translation is CASSHGLAGDEQYF.

This clonotype is labeled medium-sized (0.01 to 0.1%). The chain employs TRBV29-1 and TRBJ2-6; tentatively, D is TRBD2 (6 bases). V was pared by 6 bases and J by 2 bases, with 8 bases between. Per the germline V gene, CDR1 is SQVTM and CDR2 is ANQGSEA. This CDR3 has 13 amino acids. The CDR3 loop is CSVREAGANVLTF. CDR3 in DNA: TGCAGCGTAAGGGAGGCTGGGGCCAACGTCCTGACTTTC.

This clonotype was seen many times. The chain couples TRBV7-8 to TRBJ2-3; maybe TRBD2 (5 bases). CDR1 is SGHVS and CDR2 is FQNEAQ in the germline V gene. This CDR3 is built from 14 residues. Trimming left V 2 bases short and J 6 bases short, with 12 bases between. The CDR3 DNA reads as TGTGCCAGCAGCTTACGGACCCCGGGGGATACGCAGTATTTT. Amino acids: CASSLRTPGDTQYF.

This clonotype has a count of ten or more. This chain links TRBV20-1 with TRBJ2-1, with TRBD2 matching over 9 bases. The ends lost 1 base at V and 1 base at J; junction bases unmatched: 11. CDR1 and CDR2 (germline): DFQATT, SNEGSKA (reference sequence). The CDR3 loop spans 18 amino acids. The CDR3 coding sequence is TGCAGTGCTAGAGCCACCTTACGACTAGCGGCTTCCTACAATGAGCAGTTCTTC. It translates to CSARATLRLAASYNEQFF.

This clonotype was detected only a few times. The chain uses TRBV7-2 and TRBJ2-1; TRBD2 matches 7 bases. This CDR3 comprises 17 residues. The V segment lost 1 base and the J segment 7 bases; nucleotides outside the gene matches: 13. CDR1 and CDR2 from the germline V gene are SGHTA and FQGNSA. The CDR3, as DNA: TGTGCCAGCAGCTTAGTGTTGGGGGGAGGGCCCGGGAATGAGCAGTTCTTC. Its protein is CASSLVLGGGPGNEQFF.

By share, this clonotype ranks as medium-sized. V is TRBV7-6 and J is TRBJ2-1; 7 nucleotides line up with TRBD2. This CDR3 has 15 amino acids. V gave up 2 bases and J gave up 2 bases; unmatched junction bases: 3. Per germline, CDR1 SGHVS and CDR2 FNYEAQ. The CDR3 DNA is TGTGCCAGCAGCTTACCAAGCGGGGCCTACAATGAGCAGTTCTTC. This translates into CASSLPSGAYNEQFF.

Within the sample, this clonotype is medium-sized. CDR3 DNA sequence: TGTGCCAGCAGTCGACAGGGCGGAAACACCATATATTTT. This codes for CASSRQGGNTIYF. This rearrangement joins TRBV7-9 to TRBJ1-3, with 7 bases that match TRBD1. Germline V gene lookup returns CDR1 SEHNR and CDR2 FQNEAQ (reference sequence). J was trimmed by 4 bases and V by 6 bases; bases with no gene match: 3. The CDR3 consists of 13 residues.

The chain employs TRBV6-1 and TRBJ2-7; D remains ambiguous. This CDR3 is 10 amino acids long. Trimming pared 2 bases from V and 4 bases from J, leaving 0 bases between. Germline lookup yields CDR1 MNHNS and CDR2 SASEGT. In DNA form, the CDR3 reads TGTGCCAGCAGTGAATACGAGCAGTACTTC. Its translation is CASSEYEQYF.

This clonotype was detected many times. CDR3 residues: CASSEGTSGRGEQFF. CDR3 sequence (DNA): TGTGCCAGCAGTGAAGGGACTAGCGGGAGAGGGGAGCAGTTCTTC. The V call is TRBV6-1, the J call TRBJ2-1; 13 bases map to TRBD2. Trimming cost V 1 base and J 10 bases; bases outside gene matches: 4. Germline values: CDR1 MNHNS, CDR2 SASEGT. The CDR3 consists of 15 residues.

The chain has TRBV29-1 and TRBJ2-2; 12 bases match TRBD2. This CDR3 spans 16 amino acids. Germline V gene data show CDR1 as SQVTM and CDR2 as ANQGSEA. Trimming cost V 6 bases and J 5 bases; bases outside gene matches: 10. The CDR3 DNA follows: TGCAGCGTCACTGTGGGACTAGCGGGTGGAACCGGGGAGCTGTTTTTT. Its protein is CSVTVGLAGGTGELFF.

There are many counts of this clonotype. The rearrangement uses TRBV7-2 and TRBJ2-7; TRBD2 matches 8 bases. The CDR3 sequence is 15 residues long. V lost 1 base to trimming and J lost 2 bases; unmatched junction nucleotides: 4. Germline assignment: CDR1 SGHTA and CDR2 FQGNSA. For the CDR3, the DNA is TGTGCCAGCAGCTTAGAGAGCGGGGGACCCTACGAGCAGTACTTC. It specifies CASSLESGGPYEQYF. Full variable domain (rest looked up from reference TRBV7-2 and TRBJ2-7): GAGVSQSPSNKVTEKGKDVELRCDPISGHTALYWYRQSLGQGLEFLIYFQGNSAPDKSGLPSDRFSAERTGGSVSTLTIQRTQQEDSAVYLCASSLESGGPYEQYFGPGTRLTVT.

This clonotype was seen more than once but under ten times. This rearrangement joins TRBV7-9 to TRBJ2-7; D is perhaps TRBD2 (5 bases). The CDR3 covers 14 residues. Trimming took 11 bases from V and 0 from J, leaving 17 bases between them. CDR1 is SEHNR, CDR2 FQNEAQ, per germline (reference sequence). The CDR3 sequence is CAGERTGLSYEQYF. The CDR3 DNA is TGTGCCGGGGAGAGGACGGGCCTCTCCTACGAGCAGTACTTC.

The chain links TRBV20-1 to TRBJ2-1; D is perhaps TRBD1 or TRBD2 (6 bases each). Germline V CDR1 and CDR2: DFQATT, SNEGSKA (reference sequence). The CDR3 runs 16 residues. V lost 3 bases and J lost 1, with 16 bases in between. CDR3 nucleotides: TGCAGTGCTAGGTCCGCAGAAGGGGGGTCCTACAATGAGCAGTTCTTC. Protein: CSARSAEGGSYNEQFF.

This clonotype ranks as medium-sized (0.01 to 0.1%). One junction end does not reproduce the germline sequence, and a read error may be involved. This chain uses TRBV20-1 with TRBJ1-2; 9 bases line up with TRBD1. The CDR3 extends over 12 amino acids. CDR1 is DFQATT and CDR2 is SNEGSKA in the germline V gene (reference sequence). The CDR3 loop is CSARDEGQGCTF. CDR3 DNA sequence: TGCAGTGCTAGAGATGAGGGACAGGGCTGCACCTTC.

As for this clonotype: A single base separates this from a much larger clone, so it may be a read error. The CDR3 region is CASSQGTGGGPQETQFF. CDR3 DNA: TGTGCCAGCAGCCAGGGAACGGGGGGAGGGCCGCAAGAGACCCAGTTCTTC. V usage is TRBV3-1 and J usage is TRBJ2-5, with TRBD2 matching 7 bases. The DNA end lines up better with TRBJ2-1; the J call may be wrong. This CDR3 region has 17 residues. Germline CDR1 and CDR2: LGHDT and YNNKEL (reference sequence).

This clonotype is medium-sized by share. The chain has TRBV5-1 and TRBJ1-6; D ambiguous. Trimming took off 1 base at V and 7 bases at J, with 15 bases between the two ends. Germline V gene lookup returns CDR1 SGHRS and CDR2 YFSETQ. There are 16 residues in the CDR3. The CDR3 sequence is CASSLRMTSDNSPLHF. The CDR3 DNA reads as TGCGCCAGCAGCTTGAGAATGACAAGCGACAATTCACCCCTCCACTTT. Using reference TRBV5-1 and TRBJ1-6 for the parts outside the CDR3, the full variable domain is KAGVTQTPRYLIKTRGQQVTLSCSPISGHRSVSWYQQTPGQGLQFLFEYFSETQRNKGNFPGRFSGRQFSNSRSEMNVSTLELGDSALYLCASSLRMTSDNSPLHFGNGTRLTVT.

This clonotype was counted many times. The chain links TRBV7-8 to TRBJ2-3, with D hard to call. Trimming removed 5 bases from V and 2 bases from J, with 8 bases in between. In germline, CDR1 is SGHVS, CDR2 FQNEAQ. The CDR3 runs 13 residues. CDR3 region: CASSTSNTDTQYF. CDR3 DNA sequence: TGTGCCAGCAGCACCTCCAACACAGATACGCAGTATTTT. The full variable domain, completed using reference TRBV7-8 and TRBJ2-3, is GAGVSQSPRYKVAKRGQDVALRCDPISGHVSLFWYQQALGQGPEFLTYFQNEAQLDKSGLPSDRFFAERPEGSVSTLKIQRTQQEDSAVYLCASSTSNTDTQYFGPGTRLTVL.

This clonotype is classed as medium-sized (0.01 to 0.1%). The chain uses TRBV10-3 and TRBJ1-3, with D unresolved. Germline CDR1 and CDR2: ENHRY and SYGVKD. The CDR3 consists of 14 residues. The V end lost 3 bases, the J end lost 0 bases, and 6 bases lay between the germline ends. The CDR3 reads CAISDADSGNTIYF. The DNA of the CDR3 is TGTGCCATCAGTGATGCAGACTCTGGAAACACCATATATTTT.

In its sample, this clonotype was seen a few times. V is TRBV28 and J is TRBJ2-7; D call uncertain. The CDR3 extends over 13 amino acids. The V and J ends lost 6 bases and 5 bases respectively, with 14 bases between them. Per the germline V gene, CDR1 is MDHEN and CDR2 is SYDVKM. CDR3 coding DNA: TGTGCCAGCAGGTGGTATCGGCAACACGAGCAGTACTTC. Amino acids: CASRWYRQHEQYF.

The genes are TRBV7-8 and TRBJ2-1; 7 bases fit TRBD1. Germline-derived CDR1 and CDR2 are SGHVS and FQNEAQ. CDR3 size: 12 residues. V trimming: 10 bases; J trimming: 4 bases; junction bases outside the gene matches: 4. CDR3 nucleotides: TGTGCCACTACAGGGGTGTACAATGAGCAGTTCTTC. Its protein is CATTGVYNEQFF.